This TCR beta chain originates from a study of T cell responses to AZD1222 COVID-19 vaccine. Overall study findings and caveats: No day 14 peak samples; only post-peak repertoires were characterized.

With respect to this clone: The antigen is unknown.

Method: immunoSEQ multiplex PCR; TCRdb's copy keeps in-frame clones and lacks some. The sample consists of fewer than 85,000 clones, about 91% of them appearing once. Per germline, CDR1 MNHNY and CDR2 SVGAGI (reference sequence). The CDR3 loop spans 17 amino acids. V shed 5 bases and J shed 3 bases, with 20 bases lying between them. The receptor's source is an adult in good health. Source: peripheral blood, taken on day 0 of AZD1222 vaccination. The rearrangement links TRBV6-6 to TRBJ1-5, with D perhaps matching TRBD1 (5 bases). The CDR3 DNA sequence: TGTGCCAGCAGTCCAGAGGCCGGGACGCACTTCAATCAGCCCCAGCATTTT. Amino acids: CASSPEAGTHFNQPQHF.